The 18 T cell receptor beta chains in this list originate from one sample, sequenced in a study of beta chain features in type 1 diabetes. The study's findings and limits: TCRB CDR3s from Type 1 diabetes patients were moderately but significantly shorter in all four CD4+ subsets.

Their antigens remain unidentified. Every isolated RNA sample was fully reverse transcribed, so sequencing captured expressed TCRB transcripts. Measured with immunoSEQ multiplex PCR; TCRdb has only the in-frame clones, and not every one. The table has about 150,000 clones, 10% seen once; the top ten hold under 0.55%. The sequenced material came from central memory CD4+ T cells from blood. The source is a man aged 25 to 45 with type 1 diabetes.

The rearrangement joins TRBV7-2 to TRBJ2-1; TRBD2 agrees at 10 bases. The V segment lost 5 bases and the J segment 2 bases; nucleotides outside the gene matches: 9. The CDR3 extends over 17 amino acids. Germline loops: CDR1 SGHTA, CDR2 FQGNSA. The chain's CDR3 is CASSILMTSGPYNEQFF. The CDR3 region has the DNA TGTGCCAGCAGCATACTGATGACTAGCGGGCCCTACAATGAGCAGTTCTTC.

The chain combines TRBV5-1 with TRBJ2-5; D might be TRBD1 (6 bases). V shed 1 base and J shed 3 bases, with 13 bases lying between them. The germline gives CDR1 SGHRS, CDR2 YFSETQ. The CDR3 has 15 residues. This CDR3 is CASSLYRPGEETQYF. CDR3 nucleotides: TGCGCCAGCAGCTTGTACCGTCCAGGGGAAGAGACCCAGTACTTC.

The V gene is TRBV6-6, the J gene TRBJ1-1, with D unclear. This CDR3 comprises 12 residues. The germline gives CDR1 MNHNY, CDR2 SVGAGI (reference sequence). Between the trimmed V and J ends, which lost 7 bases and 0 bases, there was a span of 6 bases. The CDR3 bases are TGTGCCAGCACACGGGTGAACACTGAAGCTTTCTTT. Encoded protein: CASTRVNTEAFF.

This clone showed up just a few times. The chain carries TRBV29-1 and TRBJ2-7; 8 nucleotides line up with TRBD1. The CDR3 has 16 amino acids. Germline CDR1 reads SQVTM; CDR2 reads ANQGSEA. J was trimmed by 0 bases and V by 3 bases; bases with no gene match: 10. CDR3 residues: CSVDIRQGLSSYEQYF. The CDR3, as DNA: TGCAGCGTTGACATCAGACAGGGGTTAAGCTCCTACGAGCAGTACTTC.

V is TRBV5-1 and J is TRBJ1-1, with no clear D. This CDR3 is built from 13 residues. Between the trimmed V and J ends, which lost 1 base and 6 bases, there was a span of 10 bases. CDR1 SGHRS and CDR2 YFSETQ come from the germline V gene. This CDR3 is CASSLRGGAEAFF. The CDR3, as DNA: TGCGCCAGCAGCTTGAGAGGTGGTGCTGAAGCTTTCTTT.

This chain joins TRBV5-6 and TRBJ2-7, with a tentative D call TRBD2 (6 bases). There are 14 residues in the CDR3. The germline V gene has CDR1 SGHDT and CDR2 YYEEEE. V was cut by 5 bases and J by 5 bases, with 17 bases left in between. CDR3 loop: CASRTGTGYNEQYF. Written as DNA, the CDR3 is TGTGCCAGCAGAACCGGGACTGGGTATAACGAGCAGTACTTC.

The chain has TRBV6-4 and TRBJ1-5; the D gene is possibly TRBD1 (5 bases). CDR3 length: 13 amino acids. CDR1 is MRHNA and CDR2 is SNTAGT in the germline V gene. Between the trimmed V and J ends, which lost 4 bases and 3 bases, there was a span of 7 bases. The CDR3 DNA sequence: TGTGCCAGCAGTGTAGGGGTCAATCAGCCCCAGCATTTT. Translating gives CASSVGVNQPQHF.

This clone was counted a few times. This chain joins TRBV5-5 and TRBJ1-2; the D gene is possibly TRBD1 (5 bases). V lost 4 bases and J lost 7, with 17 bases in between. The CDR3 contains 14 residues. Germline CDR1 SGHKS, CDR2 YYEKEE (reference sequence). DNA for the CDR3: TGTGCCAGCAGCCCGGATTTGGGGGACTCTGGCTACACCTTC. Amino acids: CASSPDLGDSGYTF.

This clone was detected only a few times. This chain connects TRBV5-1 to TRBJ2-3, with 10 bases aligning to TRBD2. Germline V gene sequence: CDR1 SGHRS, CDR2 YFSETQ. V lost 0 bases to trimming and J lost 2 bases; unmatched junction nucleotides: 3. The CDR3 runs 16 residues. Written as DNA, the CDR3 is TGCGCCAGCAGCTTGGAACTAGCGGGACCCACAGATACGCAGTATTTT. Its protein product is CASSLELAGPTDTQYF. The full variable domain, completed using reference TRBV5-1 and TRBJ2-3, is KAGVTQTPRYLIKTRGQQVTLSCSPISGHRSVSWYQQTPGQGLQFLFEYFSETQRNKGNFPGRFSGRQFSNSRSEMNVSTLELGDSALYLCASSLELAGPTDTQYFGPGTRLTVL.

This chain joins TRBV7-9 and TRBJ1-2; D not certain. Germline CDR1 SEHNR, CDR2 FQNEAQ (reference sequence). This CDR3 contains 15 residues. V lost 5 bases, J lost 5 bases, and 18 bases lay in between. The CDR3 protein is CASSALERAQYGYTF. The CDR3 DNA follows: TGTGCCAGCAGCGCACTAGAACGGGCTCAATATGGCTACACCTTC.

CDR3 loop: CAWRTSGRSTDTQYF. For the CDR3, the DNA is TGTGCCTGGAGGACTAGCGGGAGGAGCACAGATACGCAGTATTTT. The chain carries TRBV30 and TRBJ2-3; 13 bases align to TRBD2. CDR1 and CDR2 from the germline V gene are GTSNPN and SVGIG (reference sequence). V was clipped by 3 bases and J by 0 bases; unmatched bases: 0. The CDR3 has 15 residues.

This clone was counted a few times. The chain carries TRBV7-6 and TRBJ2-5, with unresolved D. CDR1 and CDR2 (germline): SGHVS, FNYEAQ. V lost 5 bases, J lost 5 bases, and 15 bases lay in between. The CDR3 totals 14 residues. This CDR3 is CASSAPSSGETQYF. Written as DNA, the CDR3 is TGTGCCAGCAGCGCCCCCAGCTCCGGGGAGACCCAGTACTTC. The full variable domain, in which reference TRBV7-6 and TRBJ2-5 provide the parts outside the CDR3, is GAGVSQSPRYKVTKRGQDVALRCDPISGHVSLYWYRQALGQGPEFLTYFNYEAQQDKSGLPNDRFSAERPEGSISTLTIQRTEQRDSAMYRCASSAPSSGETQYFGPGTRLLVL.

J is TRBJ2-7 and V is TRBV9, with 9 bases aligning to TRBD1. The J segment lost 6 bases and the V segment lost 0 bases, leaving 7 bases of the junction unmatched. CDR1 is SGDLS, CDR2 YYNGEE, per germline. The CDR3 covers 15 residues. CDR3 coding DNA: TGTGCCAGCAGCGTAGCTCCGGGACAGGGAGGCGAGCAGTACTTC. Residues: CASSVAPGQGGEQYF.

The chain carries TRBV19 and TRBJ2-7; maybe TRBD1 (6 bases). The CDR3 spans 14 residues. CDR1 is LNHDA and CDR2 is SQIVND in the germline V gene (reference sequence). V was cut by 10 bases and J by 0 bases, with 16 bases left in between. CDR3 nucleotide sequence: TGTGCCACCAGGACAGCCAGAAGCTCCTACGAGCAGTACTTC. It translates to CATRTARSSYEQYF.

This clone was found a few times. CDR3 sequence reads: CASSQIGASGRTDTQYF. In DNA form, the CDR3 reads TGTGCCAGCAGCCAGATAGGGGCTAGCGGGAGGACAGATACGCAGTATTTT. This chain joins TRBV4-2 and TRBJ2-3; 11 bases line up with TRBD2. The CDR3 totals 17 residues. V shed 3 bases and J 3 bases; nucleotides not matched to a gene: 8. Germline lookup yields CDR1 LGHNA and CDR2 YNFKEQ.

This clone showed up just a few times. The CDR3 region is CASRSFSSGANVLTF. The CDR3 region has the DNA TGCGCCAGCCGATCCTTTAGCTCTGGGGCCAACGTCCTGACTTTC. The J gene is TRBJ2-6, the V gene TRBV5-1, with D uncertain. V gave up 7 bases and J gave up 0 bases, with 11 bases separating them. Germline V gives CDR1 SGHRS, CDR2 YFSETQ. The CDR3 is 15 amino acids.

This clone came up a few times. The V call is TRBV5-1, the J call TRBJ2-2, with TRBD2 matching 8 bases. Germline trimming cut 2 bases from V and 7 bases from J; bases unmatched to any gene: 7. CDR1 SGHRS and CDR2 YFSETQ come from the germline V gene. The CDR3 consists of 15 residues. The CDR3 DNA sequence: TGCGCCAGCAGCTTAAGGAGCGGGAGTGTCGGGGAGCTGTTTTTT. It specifies CASSLRSGSVGELFF.

There are a few counts of this clone. The chain employs TRBV29-1 and TRBJ2-7, with TRBD2 identical over 7 bases. The CDR3 has 13 amino acids. CDR1 and CDR2 (germline): SQVTM, ANQGSEA. With V trimmed by 5 bases and J by 5 bases, 9 bases remained unmatched. The CDR3 reads CSVRRGSNNEQYF. For the CDR3, the DNA is TGCAGCGTTAGGCGGGGGAGCAATAACGAGCAGTACTTC.